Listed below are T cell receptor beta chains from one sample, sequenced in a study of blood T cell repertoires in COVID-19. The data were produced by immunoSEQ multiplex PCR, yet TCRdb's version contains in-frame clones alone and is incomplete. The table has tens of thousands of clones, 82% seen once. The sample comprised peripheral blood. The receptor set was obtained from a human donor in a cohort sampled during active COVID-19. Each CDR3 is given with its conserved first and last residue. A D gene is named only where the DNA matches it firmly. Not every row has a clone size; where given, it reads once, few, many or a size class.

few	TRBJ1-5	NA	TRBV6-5	CASRPRGNQPQHF	TGTGCCAGCAGGCCCAGGGGCAATCAGCCCCAGCATTTT
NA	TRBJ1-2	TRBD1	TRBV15	CATSRATGGRFGYTF	TGTGCCACCAGCAGAGCGACAGGGGGCCGGTTTGGCTACACCTTC
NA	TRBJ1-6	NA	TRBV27	CASSFGGVNSPLHF	TGTGCCAGCAGTTTCGGCGGAGTAAATTCACCCCTCCACTTT
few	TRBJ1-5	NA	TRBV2	CASSEGGVGQPQHF	TGTGCCAGCAGTGAAGGCGGAGTCGGTCAGCCCCAGCATTTT
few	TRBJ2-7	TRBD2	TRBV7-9	CASSLASGGREQYF	TGTGCCAGCAGCTTAGCGTCGGGGGGGCGCGAGCAGTACTTC
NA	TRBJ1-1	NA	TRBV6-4	CASSSTGSTEAFF	TGTGCCAGCAGTTCCACAGGGTCCACTGAAGCTTTCTTT
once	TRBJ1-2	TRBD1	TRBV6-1	CASSGTGTGGFYGYTF	TGTGCCAGCAGTGGTACCGGGACAGGGGGCTTCTATGGCTACACCTTC
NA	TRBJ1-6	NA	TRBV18	CASSTRGNSPLHF	TGTGCCAGCTCAACCAGGGGTAATTCACCCCTCCACTTT
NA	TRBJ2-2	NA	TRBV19	CASKLQGNPSTGELFF	TGTGCCAGCAAACTACAGGGAAATCCGAGCACCGGGGAGCTGTTTTTT
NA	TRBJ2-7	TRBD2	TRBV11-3	CASSRTSGSYEQYF	TGTGCCAGCAGCCGGACTAGCGGGAGTTACGAGCAGTACTTC
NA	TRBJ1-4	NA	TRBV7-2	CASSTRTPTNEKLFF	TGTGCCAGCAGCACCCGGACACCAACTAATGAAAAACTGTTTTTT
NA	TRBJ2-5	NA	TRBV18	CASSPRELQETQYF	TGTGCCAGCTCACCACGGGAGCTACAAGAGACCCAGTACTTC
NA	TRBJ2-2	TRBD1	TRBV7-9	CASSFGGQGLANTGELFF	TGTGCCAGCAGCTTCGGTGGACAGGGGCTCGCGAACACCGGGGAGCTGTTTTTT
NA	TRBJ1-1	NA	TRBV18	CAIQEVGNTEAFF	TGTGCCATCCAGGAGGTGGGGAACACTGAAGCTTTCTTT
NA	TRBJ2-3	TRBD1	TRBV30	CAWSKGQGPTDTQYF	TGTGCCTGGAGTAAGGGACAGGGCCCCACAGATACGCAGTATTTT
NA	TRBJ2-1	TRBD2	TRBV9	CASSGLAGNDEQFF	TGTGCCAGCAGCGGACTAGCGGGGAACGATGAGCAGTTCTTC
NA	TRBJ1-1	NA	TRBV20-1	CSANKREAFF	TGCAGTGCTAACAAAAGGGAGGCTTTCTTT
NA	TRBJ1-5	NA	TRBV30	CAWSPGLDQPQHF	TGTGCCTGGAGTCCGGGTTTAGATCAGCCCCAGCATTTT
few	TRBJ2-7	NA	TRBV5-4	CASSRAGSSYEQYF	TGTGCCAGCAGCCGGGCGGGAAGCTCCTACGAGCAGTACTTC
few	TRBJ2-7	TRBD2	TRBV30	CAWSRGTSGLYEQYF	TGTGCCTGGAGTCGGGGGACTAGCGGGTTGTACGAGCAGTACTTC
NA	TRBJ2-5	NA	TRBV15	CATSRDSPREETQYF	TGTGCCACCAGCAGAGATAGTCCCCGGGAAGAGACCCAGTACTTC
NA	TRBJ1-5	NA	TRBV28	CASSQTGWRLEDQPQHF	TGTGCCAGCAGCCAAACGGGGTGGAGGCTCGAGGATCAGCCCCAGCATTTT
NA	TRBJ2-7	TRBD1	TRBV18	CASSSNRDRTYEQYF	TGTGCCAGCTCATCGAACCGGGACAGGACCTACGAGCAGTACTTC
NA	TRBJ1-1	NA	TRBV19	CASSIGRGSTEAFF	TGTGCCAGTAGTATAGGTAGGGGGAGCACTGAAGCTTTCTTT
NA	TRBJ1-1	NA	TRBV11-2	CASSWEGGENTEAFF	TGTGCCAGCAGCTGGGAGGGAGGGGAGAACACTGAAGCTTTCTTT
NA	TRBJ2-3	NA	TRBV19	CASSIEGPVAGKQYF	TGTGCCAGTAGTATAGAGGGCCCCGTGGCAGGAAAGCAGTATTTT
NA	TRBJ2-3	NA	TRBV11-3	CASSPSSTDTQYF	TGTGCCAGCAGCCCCTCTAGCACAGATACGCAGTATTTT
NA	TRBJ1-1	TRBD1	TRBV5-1	CASSPRTGVNTEAFF	TGCGCCAGCAGCCCCAGGACAGGCGTGAACACTGAAGCTTTCTTT
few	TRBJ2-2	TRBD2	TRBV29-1	CSVEAHLAGGPVGTGELFF	TGCAGCGTTGAAGCTCATCTAGCGGGAGGGCCGGTAGGAACCGGGGAGCTGTTTTTT
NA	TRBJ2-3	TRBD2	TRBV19	CASRVSGGDTQYF	TGTGCCAGTAGAGTTAGCGGGGGGGATACGCAGTATTTT
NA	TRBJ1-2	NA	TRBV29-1	CSVERGGGNYGYTF	TGCAGCGTTGAACGGGGGGGAGGAAACTATGGCTACACCTTC
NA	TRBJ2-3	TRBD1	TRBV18	CASSPTDRVTDTQYF	TGTGCCAGCTCACCTACGGACAGGGTCACAGATACGCAGTATTTT
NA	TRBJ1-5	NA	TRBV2	CASSLDRHSNQPQHF	TGTGCCAGCAGTTTAGACAGGCATAGCAATCAGCCCCAGCATTTT
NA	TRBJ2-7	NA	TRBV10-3	CAIGGGSGTYEQYF	TGTGCCATCGGGGGTGGTAGCGGAACCTACGAGCAGTACTTC
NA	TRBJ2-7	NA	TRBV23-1	CASSQRGGQSTTYEQYF	TGCGCCAGCAGTCAACGGGGGGGACAGTCAACCACCTACGAGCAGTACTTC
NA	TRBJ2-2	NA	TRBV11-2	CASSLGRLVITGELFF	TGTGCCAGCAGCTTAGGCCGACTAGTGATCACCGGGGAGCTGTTTTTT
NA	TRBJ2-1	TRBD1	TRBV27	CASSFRTGFGDEQFF	TGTGCCAGCAGTTTCCGGACAGGTTTTGGGGATGAGCAGTTCTTC
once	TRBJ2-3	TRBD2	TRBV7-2	CASSWTGTGGLAVTDTQYF	TGTGCCAGCAGCTGGACCGGGACAGGAGGACTAGCGGTGACAGATACGCAGTATTTT
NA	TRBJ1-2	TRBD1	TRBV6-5	CASSRDRGDHGYTF	TGTGCCAGCAGTCGGGACAGGGGGGACCATGGCTACACCTTC
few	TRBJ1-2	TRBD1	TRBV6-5	CASTQEYRGAYGYTF	TGTGCCAGCACCCAAGAGTACAGGGGCGCTTATGGCTACACCTTC
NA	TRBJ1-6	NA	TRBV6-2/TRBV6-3	CASSYSTWGVPSPLHF	TGTGCCAGCAGTTACTCGACGTGGGGGGTACCTTCACCCCTCCACTTT
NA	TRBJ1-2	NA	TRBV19	CASGRGIDGYTF	TGTGCCAGTGGTCGGGGGATCGATGGCTACACCTTC
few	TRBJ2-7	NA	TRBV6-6	CASSAGNEQYF	TGTGCCAGCAGTGCAGGGAACGAGCAGTACTTC
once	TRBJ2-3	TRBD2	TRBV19	CASSIRASGTRTDTQYF	TGTGCCAGTAGTATTCGGGCTAGCGGGACCCGCACAGATACGCAGTATTTT
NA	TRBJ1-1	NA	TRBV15	CATSRQTSNTEAFF	TGTGCCACCAGCAGGCAGACATCGAACACTGAAGCTTTCTTT
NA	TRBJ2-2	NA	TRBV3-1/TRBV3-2	CASSQDPTIMGRRTGELFF	TGTGCCAGCAGCCAAGATCCCACGATAATGGGGAGGAGGACCGGGGAGCTGTTTTTT
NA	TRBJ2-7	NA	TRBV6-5	CASTEGVEAYEQYF	TGTGCCAGCACCGAGGGGGTGGAAGCCTACGAGCAGTACTTC
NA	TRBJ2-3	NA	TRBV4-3	CASSQPGGDTQYF	TGCGCCAGCAGCCAGCCCGGGGGAGATACGCAGTATTTT
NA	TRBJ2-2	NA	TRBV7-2	CASSYERQNTGELFF	TGTGCCAGCAGCTACGAGCGGCAGAACACCGGGGAGCTGTTTTTT